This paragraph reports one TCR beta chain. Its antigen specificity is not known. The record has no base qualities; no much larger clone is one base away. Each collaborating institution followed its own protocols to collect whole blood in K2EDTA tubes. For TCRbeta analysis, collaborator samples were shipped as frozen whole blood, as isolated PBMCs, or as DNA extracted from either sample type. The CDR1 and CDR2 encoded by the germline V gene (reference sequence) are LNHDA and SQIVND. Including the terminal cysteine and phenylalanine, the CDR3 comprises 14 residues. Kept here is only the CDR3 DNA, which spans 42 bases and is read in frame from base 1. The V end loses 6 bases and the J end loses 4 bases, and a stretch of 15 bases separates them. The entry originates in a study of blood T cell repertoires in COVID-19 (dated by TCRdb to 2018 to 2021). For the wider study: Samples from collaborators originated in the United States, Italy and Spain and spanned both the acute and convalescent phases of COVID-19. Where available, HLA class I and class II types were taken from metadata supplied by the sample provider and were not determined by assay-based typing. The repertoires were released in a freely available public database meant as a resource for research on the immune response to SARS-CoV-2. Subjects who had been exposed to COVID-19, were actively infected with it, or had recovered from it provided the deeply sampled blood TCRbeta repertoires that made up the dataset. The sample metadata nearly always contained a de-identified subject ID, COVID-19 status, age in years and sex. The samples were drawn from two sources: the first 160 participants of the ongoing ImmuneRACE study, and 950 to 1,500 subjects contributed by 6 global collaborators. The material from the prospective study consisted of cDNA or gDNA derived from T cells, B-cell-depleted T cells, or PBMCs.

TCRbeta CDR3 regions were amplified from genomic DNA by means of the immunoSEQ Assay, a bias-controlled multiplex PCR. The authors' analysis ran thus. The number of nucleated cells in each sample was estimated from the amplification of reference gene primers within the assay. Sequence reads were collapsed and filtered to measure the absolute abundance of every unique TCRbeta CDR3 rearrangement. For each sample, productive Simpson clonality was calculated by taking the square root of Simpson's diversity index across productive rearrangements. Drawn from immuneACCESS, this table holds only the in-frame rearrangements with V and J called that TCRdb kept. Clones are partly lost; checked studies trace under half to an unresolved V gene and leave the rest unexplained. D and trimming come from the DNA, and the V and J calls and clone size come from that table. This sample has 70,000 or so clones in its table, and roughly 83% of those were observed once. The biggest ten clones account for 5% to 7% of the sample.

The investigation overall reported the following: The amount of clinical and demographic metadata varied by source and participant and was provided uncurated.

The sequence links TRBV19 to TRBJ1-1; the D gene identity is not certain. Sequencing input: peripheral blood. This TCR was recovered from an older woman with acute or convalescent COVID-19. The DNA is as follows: TGTGCCAGTAGCCCCCTGCAGCGGGGCACTGAAGCTTTCTTT. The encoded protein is CASSPLQRGTEAFF.